This TCR beta chain was captured by sequencing in a study of blood T cell repertoires in COVID-19. Sequencing was performed with immunoSEQ multiplex PCR; in TCRdb, only in-frame clones are kept and a portion is missing. The table lists 150,000 to 200,000 clones, about four fifths of them singletons, with approximately 7.6% in the top ten. Germline loops: CDR1 SGHKS, CDR2 YYEKEE (reference sequence). The CDR3 contains 16 residues. Trimming shortened V by 0 bases and J by 0 bases, and 12 bases separated the two germline ends. The J gene is TRBJ2-5, the V gene TRBV5-5; perhaps TRBD1 as D (6 bases). The sequenced sample was peripheral blood. This TCR was sampled from a woman aged 60-75 years with COVID-19, enrolled during active disease. CDR3 sequence reads: CASSLVPGANQETQYF. The CDR3 nucleotides read TGTGCCAGCAGCTTGGTTCCAGGGGCGAACCAAGAGACCCAGTACTTC.